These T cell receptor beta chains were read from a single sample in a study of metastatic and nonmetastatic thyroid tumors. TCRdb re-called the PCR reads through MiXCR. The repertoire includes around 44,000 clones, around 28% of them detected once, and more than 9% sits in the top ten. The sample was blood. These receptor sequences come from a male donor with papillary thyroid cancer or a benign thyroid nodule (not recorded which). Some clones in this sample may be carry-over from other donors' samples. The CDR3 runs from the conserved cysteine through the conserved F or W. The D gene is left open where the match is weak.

CASSYPESSGANVLTF,16,TRBJ2-6,TRBV6-5,.
CASSAGTENTEAFF,14,TRBJ1-1,TRBV18,.
CASSFSLGEIGSPLHF,16,TRBJ1-6,TRBV28,.
CASSEQGGGADTQYF,15,TRBJ2-3,TRBV6-1,.
CASSLADGGQSPYEQYF,17,TRBJ2-7,TRBV11-1,TRBD1
CASSHTSGGAGTGELFF,17,TRBJ2-2,TRBV3-1,TRBD2
CASRDHTGGPDTQYF,15,TRBJ2-3,TRBV5-1,TRBD1
CASGGQTEGSPLHF,14,TRBJ1-6,TRBV18,.
CATGLASYEQYF,12,TRBJ2-7,TRBV6-2/TRBV6-3,TRBD2
CASSSPAAGQETQYF,15,TRBJ2-5,TRBV27,.
CASSPRVENDEKLFF,15,TRBJ1-4,TRBV4-3,.
CASSFSNGPTNEQYF,15,TRBJ2-7,TRBV7-9,.
CATSLSGNTIYF,12,TRBJ1-3,TRBV15,.
CASSWDRASGELFF,14,TRBJ2-2,TRBV10-2,TRBD1
CATSTGQGDQPQHF,14,TRBJ1-5,TRBV15,TRBD1
CASSLDFRTSLMNTEAFF,18,TRBJ1-1,TRBV7-6,.
CASRYRGQPQHF,12,TRBJ1-5,TRBV5-8,.
CASRGVDVDRGDEQYF,16,TRBJ2-7,TRBV6-1,TRBD1
CASSLAGEPGNGELFF,16,TRBJ2-2,TRBV6-2/TRBV6-3,TRBD2
CASSQGTGGAGANVLTF,17,TRBJ2-6,TRBV3-1,.
CASSMQPPGASPGLYEQYF,19,TRBJ2-7,TRBV13,.
CSAIYRKGYTF,11,TRBJ1-2,TRBV20-1,.
CASSFGQQETQYF,13,TRBJ2-5,TRBV27,.
CSARGTQLEAFF,12,TRBJ1-1,TRBV20-1,.